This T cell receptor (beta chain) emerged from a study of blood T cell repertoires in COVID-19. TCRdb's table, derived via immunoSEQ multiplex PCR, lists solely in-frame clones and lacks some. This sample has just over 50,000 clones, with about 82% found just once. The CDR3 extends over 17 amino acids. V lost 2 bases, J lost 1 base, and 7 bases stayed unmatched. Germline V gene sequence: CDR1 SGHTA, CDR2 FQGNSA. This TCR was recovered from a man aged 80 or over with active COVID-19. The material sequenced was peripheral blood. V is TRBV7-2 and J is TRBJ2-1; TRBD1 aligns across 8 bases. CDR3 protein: CASSLSPTGASYNEQFF. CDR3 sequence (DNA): TGTGCCAGCAGCTTAAGCCCGACAGGGGCTTCCTACAATGAGCAGTTCTTC.